The TCR beta chain under discussion was sequenced for a study of T-cell memory formation after mild COVID-19. Findings of the study overall: For contracting clones, CD4+ ones sat mainly in CM and EM, CD8+ in EMRA.

Of note for this clonotype: Its specificity is unknown.

There are 12 residues in the CDR3. Germline V gene data show CDR1 as SQVTM and CDR2 as ANQGSEA. Trimming took off 6 bases at V and 1 base at J, with 9 bases between the two ends. MiXCR, applied by TCRdb to the 5' RACE reads, yields one record per CDR3 protein. The sample consists of some 340,000 distinct CDR3 sequences, over 10% of them appearing once. The rearrangement links TRBV29-1 to TRBJ1-1; D is unclear. Source material: PBMCs or a T cell subset sorted from them (not recorded which). The clonotype comes from a man aged 18 to 30 who had mild COVID-19 (a few samples of this study predate the infection). Cell type and time point are not known. In DNA, the CDR3 is TGCAGCGTGGTGGAGACGAACACTGAAGCTTTCTTT. Amino acid sequence: CSVVETNTEAFF.